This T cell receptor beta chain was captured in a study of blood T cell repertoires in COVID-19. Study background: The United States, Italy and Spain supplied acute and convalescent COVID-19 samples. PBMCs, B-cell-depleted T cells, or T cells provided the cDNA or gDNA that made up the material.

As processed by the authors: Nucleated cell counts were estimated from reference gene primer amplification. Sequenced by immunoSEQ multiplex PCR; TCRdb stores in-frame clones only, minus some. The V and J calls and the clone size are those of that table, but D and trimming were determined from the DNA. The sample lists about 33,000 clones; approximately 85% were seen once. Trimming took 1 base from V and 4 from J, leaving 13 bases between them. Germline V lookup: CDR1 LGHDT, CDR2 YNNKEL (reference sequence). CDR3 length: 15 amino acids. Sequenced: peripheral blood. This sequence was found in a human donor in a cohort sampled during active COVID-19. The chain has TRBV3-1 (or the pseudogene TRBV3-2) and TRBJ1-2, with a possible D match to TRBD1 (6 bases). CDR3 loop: CASSQARQGLYGYTF. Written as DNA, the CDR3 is TGTGCCAGCAGCCAAGCCCGCCAGGGGCTCTATGGCTACACCTTC.